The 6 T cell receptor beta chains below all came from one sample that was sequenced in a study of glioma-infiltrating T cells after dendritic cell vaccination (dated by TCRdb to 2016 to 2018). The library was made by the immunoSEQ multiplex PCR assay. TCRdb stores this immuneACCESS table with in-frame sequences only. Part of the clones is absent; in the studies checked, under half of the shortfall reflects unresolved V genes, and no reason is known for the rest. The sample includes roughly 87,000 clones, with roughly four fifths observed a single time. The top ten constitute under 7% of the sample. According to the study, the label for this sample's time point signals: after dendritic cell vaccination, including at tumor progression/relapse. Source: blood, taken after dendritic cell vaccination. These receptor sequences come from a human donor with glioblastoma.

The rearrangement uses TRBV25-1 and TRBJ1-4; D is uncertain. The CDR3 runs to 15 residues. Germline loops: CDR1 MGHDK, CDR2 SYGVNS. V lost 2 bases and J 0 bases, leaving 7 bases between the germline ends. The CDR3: CASSESRATNEKLFF. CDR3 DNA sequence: TGTGCCAGCAGTGAAAGCCGAGCAACTAATGAAAAACTGTTTTTT. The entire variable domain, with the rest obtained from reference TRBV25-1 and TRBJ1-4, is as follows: EADIYQTPRYLVIGTGKKITLECSQTMGHDKMYWYQQDPGMELHLIHYSYGVNSTEKGDLSSESTVSRIRTEHFPLTLESARPSHTSQYLCASSESRATNEKLFFGSGTQLSVL.

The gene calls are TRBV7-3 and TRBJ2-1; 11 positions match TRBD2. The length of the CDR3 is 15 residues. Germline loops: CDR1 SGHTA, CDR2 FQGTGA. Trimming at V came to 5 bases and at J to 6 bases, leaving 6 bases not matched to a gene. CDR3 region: CASSPLAGVPNEQFF. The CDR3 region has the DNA TGTGCCAGCAGCCCACTAGCGGGGGTCCCCAATGAGCAGTTCTTC.

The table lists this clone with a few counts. This CDR3 is CSVVGQQKNTEAFF. The CDR3 nucleotides read TGCAGCGTTGTGGGACAGCAGAAGAACACTGAAGCTTTCTTT. The V gene is TRBV29-1, the J gene TRBJ1-1; 7 nucleotides agree with TRBD1. This CDR3 has 14 amino acids. The V gene end was trimmed by 4 bases and the J gene end by 1 base; junction bases not matched to a gene: 6. The germline V gene has CDR1 SQVTM and CDR2 ANQGSEA.

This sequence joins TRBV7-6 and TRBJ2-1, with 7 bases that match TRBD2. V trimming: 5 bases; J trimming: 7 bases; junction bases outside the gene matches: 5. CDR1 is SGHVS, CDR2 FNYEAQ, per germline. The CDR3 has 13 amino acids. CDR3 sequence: CASSPLGGNEQFF. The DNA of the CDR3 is TGTGCCAGCAGCCCCCTGGGGGGGAATGAGCAGTTCTTC.

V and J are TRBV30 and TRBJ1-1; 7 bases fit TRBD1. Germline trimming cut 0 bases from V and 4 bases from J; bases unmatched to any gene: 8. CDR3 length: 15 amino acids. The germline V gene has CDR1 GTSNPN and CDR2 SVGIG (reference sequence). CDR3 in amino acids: CAWSVPPGGGTEAFF. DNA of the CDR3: TGTGCCTGGAGTGTGCCCCCAGGGGGAGGCACTGAAGCTTTCTTT.

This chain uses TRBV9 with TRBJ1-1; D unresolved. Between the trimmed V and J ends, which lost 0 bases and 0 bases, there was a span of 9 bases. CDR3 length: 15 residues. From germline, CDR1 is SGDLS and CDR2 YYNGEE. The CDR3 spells CASSVVTTMNTEAFF. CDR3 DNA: TGTGCCAGCAGCGTAGTGACAACCATGAACACTGAAGCTTTCTTT.